This T cell receptor (beta chain) was sequenced during a study of T cell responses to AZD1222 COVID-19 vaccine. Germline V gene sequence: CDR1 SGHKS, CDR2 YYEKEE (reference sequence). Trimming took off 4 bases at V and 0 bases at J, with 17 bases between the two ends. The CDR3 loop spans 17 amino acids. As to this clone: The antigen is unknown.

Study-wide results and limits: Nearly half of spike-specific TCRs reportedly target unmutated variant regions. Repertoire sampling happened only post peak T cell response.

Assay: immunoSEQ multiplex PCR; the TCRdb copy retains only in-frame clones and omits some. The sample gives 150,000 to 200,000 clones, just under 90% of which show up once; about 4.1% is in the top ten. This material consisted of peripheral blood, taken 28 days after the second dose of the MenACWY control vaccine. The clonotype was recovered from an adult who received the MenACWY meningococcal vaccine as a control. The V gene is TRBV5-5, the J gene TRBJ1-5, with D uncertain. CDR3 coding DNA: TGTGCCAGCAGCCTTTTCATGGCGAGCCTTAGCAATCAGCCCCAGCATTTT. Residues: CASSLFMASLSNQPQHF.